In this sample, the clone carrying this T cell receptor (beta chain) turned up a few times. The sample comes from a study of shared clonotypes between healthy human individuals. Data came from immunoSEQ multiplex PCR; TCRdb stores just in-frame clones and leaves some out. This table has fewer than 850,000 clones, 90% appearing once. The germline V and J ends were trimmed by 9 bases and 4 bases, with 21 bases remaining between them. CDR1 and CDR2 from the germline V gene are LNHDA and SQIVND (reference sequence). The CDR3 extends over 15 amino acids. The sequence came from a man younger than 35 in good health. Some clones in this sample may be carry-over from other donors' samples. Sequencing was done on a sample of memory CD8+ T cells from PBMCs. Documented subset: CD45RO+ cells pooled with CCR7-negative TemRA cells. V gene TRBV19 combines with J gene TRBJ1-1; weak D call: TRBD1 (6 bases). CDR3 sequence reads: CASLTANGGGTEAFF. CDR3 DNA: TGTGCCAGCCTGACCGCGAACGGGGGCGGCACTGAAGCTTTCTTT. Based on the CDR3 plus reference TRBV19 and TRBJ1-1, the full variable domain is DGGITQSPKYLFRKEGQNVTLSCEQNLNHDAMYWYRQDPGQGLRLIYYSQIVNDFQKGDIAEGYSVSREKKESFPLTVTSAQKNPTAFYLCASLTANGGGTEAFFGQGTRLTVV.